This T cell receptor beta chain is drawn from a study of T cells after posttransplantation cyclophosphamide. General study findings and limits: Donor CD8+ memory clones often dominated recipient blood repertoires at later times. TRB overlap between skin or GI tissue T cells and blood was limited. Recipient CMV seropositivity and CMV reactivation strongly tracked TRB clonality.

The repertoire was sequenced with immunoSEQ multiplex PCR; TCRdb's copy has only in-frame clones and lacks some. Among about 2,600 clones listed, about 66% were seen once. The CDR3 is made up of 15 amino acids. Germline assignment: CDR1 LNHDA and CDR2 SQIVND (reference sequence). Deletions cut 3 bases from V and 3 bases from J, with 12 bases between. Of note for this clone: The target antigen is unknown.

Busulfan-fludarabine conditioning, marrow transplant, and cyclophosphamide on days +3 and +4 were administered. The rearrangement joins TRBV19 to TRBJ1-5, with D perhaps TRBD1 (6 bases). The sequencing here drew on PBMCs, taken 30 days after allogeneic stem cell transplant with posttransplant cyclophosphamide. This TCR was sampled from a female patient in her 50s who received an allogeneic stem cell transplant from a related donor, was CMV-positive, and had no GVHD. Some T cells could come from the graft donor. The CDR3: CASSINTGTNQPQHF. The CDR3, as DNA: TGTGCCAGTAGTATTAATACAGGGACCAATCAGCCCCAGCATTTT. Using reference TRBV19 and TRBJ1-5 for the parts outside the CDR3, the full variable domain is DGGITQSPKYLFRKEGQNVTLSCEQNLNHDAMYWYRQDPGQGLRLIYYSQIVNDFQKGDIAEGYSVSREKKESFPLTVTSAQKNPTAFYLCASSINTGTNQPQHFGDGTRLSIL.